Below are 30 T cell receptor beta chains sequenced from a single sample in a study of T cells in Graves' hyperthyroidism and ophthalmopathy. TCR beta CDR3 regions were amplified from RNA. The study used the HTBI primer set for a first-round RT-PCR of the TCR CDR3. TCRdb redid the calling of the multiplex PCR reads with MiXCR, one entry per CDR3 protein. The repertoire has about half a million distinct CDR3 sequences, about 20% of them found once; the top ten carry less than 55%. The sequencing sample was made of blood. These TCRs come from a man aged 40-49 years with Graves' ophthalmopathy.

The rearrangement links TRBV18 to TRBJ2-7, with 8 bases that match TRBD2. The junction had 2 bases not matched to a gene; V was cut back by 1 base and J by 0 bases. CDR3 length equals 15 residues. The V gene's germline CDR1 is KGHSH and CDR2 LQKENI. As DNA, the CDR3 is TGTGCCAGCTCACCACAGAGCGGGGGCTCCTACGAGCAGTACTTC. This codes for CASSPQSGGSYEQYF.

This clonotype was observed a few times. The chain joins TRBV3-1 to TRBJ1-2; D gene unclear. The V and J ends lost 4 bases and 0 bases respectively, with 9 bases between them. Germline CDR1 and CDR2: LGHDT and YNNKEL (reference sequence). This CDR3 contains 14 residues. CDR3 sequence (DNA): TGTGCCAGCAGCCGTGGAGGTTCTAACTATGGCTACACCTTC. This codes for CASSRGGSNYGYTF. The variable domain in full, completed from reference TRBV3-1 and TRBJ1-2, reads DTAVSQTPKYLVTQMGNDKSIKCEQNLGHDTMYWYKQDSKKFLKIMFSYNNKELIINETVPNRFSPKSPDKAHLNLHINSLELGDSAVYFCASSRGGSNYGYTFGSGTRLTVV.

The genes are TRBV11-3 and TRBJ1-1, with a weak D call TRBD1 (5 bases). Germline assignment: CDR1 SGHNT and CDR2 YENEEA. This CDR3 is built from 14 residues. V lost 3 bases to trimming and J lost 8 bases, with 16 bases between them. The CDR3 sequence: CASSLRDLGDEAFF. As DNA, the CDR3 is TGTGCCAGCAGCTTGAGGGACTTGGGCGACGAAGCTTTCTTT. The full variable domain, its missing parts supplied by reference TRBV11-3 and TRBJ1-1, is EAGVVQSPRYKIIEKKQPVAFWCNPISGHNTLYWYLQNLGQGPELLIRYENEEAVDDSQLPKDRFSAERLKGVDSTLKIQPAELGDSAVYLCASSLRDLGDEAFFGQGTRLTVV.

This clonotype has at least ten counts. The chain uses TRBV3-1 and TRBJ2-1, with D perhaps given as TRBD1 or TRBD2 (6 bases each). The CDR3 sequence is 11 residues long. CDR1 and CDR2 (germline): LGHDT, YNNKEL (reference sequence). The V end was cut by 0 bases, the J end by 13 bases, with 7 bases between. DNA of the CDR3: TGTGCCAGCAGCCAAGACGGGGGCCAGTTCTTC. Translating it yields CASSQDGGQFF.

The chain's CDR3 is CSVVRGNDYGYTF. The DNA of the CDR3 is TGCAGCGTTGTACGAGGAAACGACTATGGCTACACCTTC. This chain links TRBV29-1 with TRBJ1-2; D uncertain. V lost 4 bases and J 3 bases, leaving 12 bases between the germline ends. The CDR3 extends over 13 amino acids. Germline values: CDR1 SQVTM, CDR2 ANQGSEA.

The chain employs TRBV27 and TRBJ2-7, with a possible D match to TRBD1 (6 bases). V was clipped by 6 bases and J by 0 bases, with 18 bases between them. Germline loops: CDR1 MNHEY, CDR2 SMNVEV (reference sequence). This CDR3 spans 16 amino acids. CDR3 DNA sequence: TGTGCCAGCAGCCCCGTAACCGGGACAAACTCCTACGAGCAGTACTTC. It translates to CASSPVTGTNSYEQYF.

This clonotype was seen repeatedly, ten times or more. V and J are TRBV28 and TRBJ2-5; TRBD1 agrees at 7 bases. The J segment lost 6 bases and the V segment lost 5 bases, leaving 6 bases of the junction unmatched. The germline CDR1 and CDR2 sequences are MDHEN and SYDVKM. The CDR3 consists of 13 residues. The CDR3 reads CASSPQGQKTQYF. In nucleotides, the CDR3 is TGTGCCAGCAGTCCACAGGGGCAGAAGACCCAGTACTTC. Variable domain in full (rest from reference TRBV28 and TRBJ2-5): DVKVTQSSRYLVKRTGEKVFLECVQDMDHENMFWYRQDPGLGLRLIYFSYDVKMKEKGDIPEGYSVSREKKERFSLILESASTNQTSMYLCASSPQGQKTQYFGPGTRLLVL.

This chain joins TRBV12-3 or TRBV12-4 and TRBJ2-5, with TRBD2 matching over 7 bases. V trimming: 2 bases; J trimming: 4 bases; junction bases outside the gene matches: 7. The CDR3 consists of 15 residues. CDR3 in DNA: TGTGCCAGCAGTTTACGTATAGCGGGCAGAGAGACCCAGTACTTC. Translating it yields CASSLRIAGRETQYF.

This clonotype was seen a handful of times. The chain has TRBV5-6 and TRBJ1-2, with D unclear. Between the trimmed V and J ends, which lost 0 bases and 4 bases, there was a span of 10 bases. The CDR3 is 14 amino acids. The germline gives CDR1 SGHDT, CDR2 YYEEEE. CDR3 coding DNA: TGTGCCAGCAGCTTGGCGGGGTCCCCCTATGGCTACACCTTC. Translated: CASSLAGSPYGYTF.

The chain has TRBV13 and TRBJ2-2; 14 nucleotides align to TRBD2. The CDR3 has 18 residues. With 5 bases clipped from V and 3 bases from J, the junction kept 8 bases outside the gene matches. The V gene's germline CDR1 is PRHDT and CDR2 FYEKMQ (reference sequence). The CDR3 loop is CASSVGTSGGPDTGELFF. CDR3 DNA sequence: TGTGCCAGCAGCGTCGGGACTAGCGGGGGCCCGGACACCGGGGAGCTGTTTTTT.

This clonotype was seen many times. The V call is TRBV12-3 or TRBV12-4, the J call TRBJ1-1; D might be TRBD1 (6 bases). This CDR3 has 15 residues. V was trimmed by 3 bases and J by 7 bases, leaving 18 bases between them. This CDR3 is CASSFGRGRLGEAFF. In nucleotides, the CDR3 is TGTGCCAGCAGTTTTGGTAGGGGGAGACTAGGTGAAGCTTTCTTT.

The CDR3 region is CSATDRYGYTF. The DNA for the CDR3 is TGCAGTGCTACCGACCGGTATGGCTACACCTTC. V usage is TRBV20-1 and J usage is TRBJ1-2; D is unclear. Deletions cut 4 bases from V and 5 bases from J, with 8 bases between. The CDR3 is 11 residues long. Per germline, CDR1 DFQATT and CDR2 SNEGSKA (reference sequence).

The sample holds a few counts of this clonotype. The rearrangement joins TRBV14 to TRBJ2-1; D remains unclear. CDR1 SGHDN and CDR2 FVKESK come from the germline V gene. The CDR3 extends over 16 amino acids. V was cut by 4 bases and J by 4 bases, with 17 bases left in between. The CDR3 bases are TGTGCCAGCAGCCCACCCGACGGGTTTGGATACAATGAGCAGTTCTTC. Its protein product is CASSPPDGFGYNEQFF.

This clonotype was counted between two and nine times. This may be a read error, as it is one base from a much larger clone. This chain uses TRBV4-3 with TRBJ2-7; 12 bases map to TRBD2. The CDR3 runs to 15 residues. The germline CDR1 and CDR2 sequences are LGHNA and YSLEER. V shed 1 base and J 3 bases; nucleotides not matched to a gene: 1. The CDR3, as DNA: TGCGCCAGCAGCCAAGGACTAGCGGGAGACTACGAGCAGTACTTC. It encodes CASSQGLAGDYEQYF.

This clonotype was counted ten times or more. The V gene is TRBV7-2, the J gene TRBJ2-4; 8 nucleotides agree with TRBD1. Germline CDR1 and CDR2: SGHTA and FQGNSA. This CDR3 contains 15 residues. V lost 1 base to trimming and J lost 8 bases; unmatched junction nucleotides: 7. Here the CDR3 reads CASSLGTGKGDIQYF. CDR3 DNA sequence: TGTGCCAGCAGCTTAGGGACAGGGAAAGGGGACATTCAGTACTTC. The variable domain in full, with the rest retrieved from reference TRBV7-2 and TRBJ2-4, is GAGVSQSPSNKVTEKGKDVELRCDPISGHTALYWYRQSLGQGLEFLIYFQGNSAPDKSGLPSDRFSAERTGGSVSTLTIQRTQQEDSAVYLCASSLGTGKGDIQYFGAGTRLSVL.

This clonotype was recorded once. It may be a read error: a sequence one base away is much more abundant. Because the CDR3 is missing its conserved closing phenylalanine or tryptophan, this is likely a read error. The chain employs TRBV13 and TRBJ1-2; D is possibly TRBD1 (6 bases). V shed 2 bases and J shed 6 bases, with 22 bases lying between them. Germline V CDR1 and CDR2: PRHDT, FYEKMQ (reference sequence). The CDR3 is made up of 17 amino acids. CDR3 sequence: CASSLYAAAPGENGYTI. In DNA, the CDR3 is TGTGCCAGCAGCTTATATGCGGCCGCCCCAGGGGAAAATGGCTACACCATC.

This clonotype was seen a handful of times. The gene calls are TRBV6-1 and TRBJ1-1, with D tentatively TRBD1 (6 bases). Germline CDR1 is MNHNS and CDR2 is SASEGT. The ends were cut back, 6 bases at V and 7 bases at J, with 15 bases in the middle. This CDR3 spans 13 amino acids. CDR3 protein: CASRETGQNEAFF. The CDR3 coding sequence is TGTGCCAGCAGGGAAACAGGACAGAATGAAGCTTTCTTT.

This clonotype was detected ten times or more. The CDR3, as DNA: TGTGCCAGCAGCAGGGAGTCCGCTGGCTACACCTTC. Translating gives CASSRESAGYTF. The chain has TRBV3-1 and TRBJ1-2; D remains ambiguous. Trimming removed 5 bases at V and 7 bases at J, with 11 bases between. This CDR3 comprises 12 residues. Germline V lookup: CDR1 LGHDT, CDR2 YNNKEL (reference sequence).

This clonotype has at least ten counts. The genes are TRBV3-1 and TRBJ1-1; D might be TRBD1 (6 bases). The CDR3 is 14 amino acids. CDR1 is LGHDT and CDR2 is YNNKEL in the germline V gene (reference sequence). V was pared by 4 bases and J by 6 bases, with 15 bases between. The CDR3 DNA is TGTGCCAGCAGCCCCGGGTCAGGGGTCCCTGAAGCTTTCTTT. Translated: CASSPGSGVPEAFF. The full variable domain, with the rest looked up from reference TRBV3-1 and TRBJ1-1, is DTAVSQTPKYLVTQMGNDKSIKCEQNLGHDTMYWYKQDSKKFLKIMFSYNNKELIINETVPNRFSPKSPDKAHLNLHINSLELGDSAVYFCASSPGSGVPEAFFGQGTRLTVV.

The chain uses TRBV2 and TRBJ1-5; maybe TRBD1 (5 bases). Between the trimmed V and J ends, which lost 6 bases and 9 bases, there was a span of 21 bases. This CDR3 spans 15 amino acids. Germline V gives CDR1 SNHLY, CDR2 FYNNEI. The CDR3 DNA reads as TGTGCCAGCAGCCCTCCTGAGGGGAGATGGCGGCCCCAGCATTTT. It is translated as CASSPPEGRWRPQHF.

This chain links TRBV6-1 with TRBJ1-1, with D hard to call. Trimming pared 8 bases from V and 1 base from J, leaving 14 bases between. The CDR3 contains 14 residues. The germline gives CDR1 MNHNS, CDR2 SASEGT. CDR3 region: CASGSAGRNTEAFF. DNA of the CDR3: TGTGCCAGCGGTTCTGCGGGGAGGAACACTGAAGCTTTCTTT.

Here the CDR3 reads CASSRQVLDLGTGELFF. As DNA, the CDR3 is TGCGCCAGCAGCCGACAGGTTCTAGATCTGGGCACCGGGGAGCTGTTTTTT. The chain is built from TRBV5-1 and TRBJ2-2; possibly TRBD1 for D (6 bases). This CDR3 comprises 17 residues. Germline V gene data show CDR1 as SGHRS and CDR2 as YFSETQ. V was shortened by 4 bases and J by 4 bases, with 20 bases between the two germline ends. The full variable domain, with the rest looked up from reference TRBV5-1 and TRBJ2-2, is KAGVTQTPRYLIKTRGQQVTLSCSPISGHRSVSWYQQTPGQGLQFLFEYFSETQRNKGNFPGRFSGRQFSNSRSEMNVSTLELGDSALYLCASSRQVLDLGTGELFFGEGSRLTVL.

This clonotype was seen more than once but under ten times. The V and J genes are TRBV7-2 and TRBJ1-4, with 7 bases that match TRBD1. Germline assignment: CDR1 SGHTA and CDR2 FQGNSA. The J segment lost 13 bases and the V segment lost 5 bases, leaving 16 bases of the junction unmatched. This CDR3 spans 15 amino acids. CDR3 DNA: TGTGCCAGCAGCCCAGTGGGGACAGACTCCCCCCCACTGTTTTTT. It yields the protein CASSPVGTDSPPLFF.

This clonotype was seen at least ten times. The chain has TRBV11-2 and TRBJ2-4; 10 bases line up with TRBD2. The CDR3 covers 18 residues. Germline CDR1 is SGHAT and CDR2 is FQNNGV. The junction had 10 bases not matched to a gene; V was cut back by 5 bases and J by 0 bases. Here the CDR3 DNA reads TGTGCCAGCAGCGTAGGTCTAGCGGGGGCGGTAGCCAAAAACATTCAGTACTTC. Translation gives CASSVGLAGAVAKNIQYF.

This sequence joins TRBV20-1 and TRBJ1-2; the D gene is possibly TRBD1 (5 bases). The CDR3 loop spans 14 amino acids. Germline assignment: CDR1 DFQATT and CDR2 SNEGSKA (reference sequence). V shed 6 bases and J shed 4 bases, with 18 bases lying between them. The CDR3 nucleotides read TGCAGTGCGCCTAACCTCCAGGGCGCCTATGGCTACACCTTC. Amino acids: CSAPNLQGAYGYTF.

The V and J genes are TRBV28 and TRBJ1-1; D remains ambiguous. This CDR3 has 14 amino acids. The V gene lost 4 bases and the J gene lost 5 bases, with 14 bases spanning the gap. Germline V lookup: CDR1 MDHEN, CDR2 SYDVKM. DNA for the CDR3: TGTGCCAGCAGTTCCCCAGCCATAGGGACTGAAGCTTTCTTT. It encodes CASSSPAIGTEAFF.

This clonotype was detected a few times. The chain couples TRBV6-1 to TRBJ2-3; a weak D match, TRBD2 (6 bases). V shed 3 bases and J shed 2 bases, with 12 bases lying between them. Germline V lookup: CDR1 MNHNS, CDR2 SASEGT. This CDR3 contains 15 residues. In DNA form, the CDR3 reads TGTGCCAGCAGTGACGGACTACCAATCACAGATACGCAGTATTTT. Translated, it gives CASSDGLPITDTQYF.

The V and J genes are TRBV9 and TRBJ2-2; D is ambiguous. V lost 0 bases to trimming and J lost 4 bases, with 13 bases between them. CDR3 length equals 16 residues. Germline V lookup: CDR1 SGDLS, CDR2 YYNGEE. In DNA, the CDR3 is TGTGCCAGCAGCGTAGGGAAGGCACTTTCCACCGGGGAGCTGTTTTTT. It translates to CASSVGKALSTGELFF.

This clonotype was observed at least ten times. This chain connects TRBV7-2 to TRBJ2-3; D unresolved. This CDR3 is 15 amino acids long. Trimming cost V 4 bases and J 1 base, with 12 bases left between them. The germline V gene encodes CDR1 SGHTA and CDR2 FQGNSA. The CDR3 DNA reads TGTGCCAGCAGCTCTCGATCTGTGGGCACAGATACGCAGTATTTT. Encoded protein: CASSSRSVGTDTQYF.

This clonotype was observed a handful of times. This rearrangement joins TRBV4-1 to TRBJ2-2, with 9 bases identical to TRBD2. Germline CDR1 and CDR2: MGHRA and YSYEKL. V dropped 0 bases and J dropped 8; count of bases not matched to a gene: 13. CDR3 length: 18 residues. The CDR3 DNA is TGCGCCAGCAGCCAAGAAGACAGCGGGGGGTTACTGCGTGGGGAGCTGTTTTTT. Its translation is CASSQEDSGGLLRGELFF.